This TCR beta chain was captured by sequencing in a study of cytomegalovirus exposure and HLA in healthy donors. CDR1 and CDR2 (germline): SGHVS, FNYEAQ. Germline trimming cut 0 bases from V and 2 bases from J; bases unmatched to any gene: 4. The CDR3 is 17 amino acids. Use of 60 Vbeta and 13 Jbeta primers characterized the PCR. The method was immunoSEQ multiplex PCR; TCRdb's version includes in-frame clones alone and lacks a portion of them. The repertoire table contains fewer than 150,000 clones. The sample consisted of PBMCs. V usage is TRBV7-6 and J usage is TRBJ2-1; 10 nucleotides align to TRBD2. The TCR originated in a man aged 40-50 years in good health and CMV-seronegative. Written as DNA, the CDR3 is TGTGCCAGCAGCTTAGCGCCCCTAGCGGGGGCCTACAATGAGCAGTTCTTC. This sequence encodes CASSLAPLAGAYNEQFF.